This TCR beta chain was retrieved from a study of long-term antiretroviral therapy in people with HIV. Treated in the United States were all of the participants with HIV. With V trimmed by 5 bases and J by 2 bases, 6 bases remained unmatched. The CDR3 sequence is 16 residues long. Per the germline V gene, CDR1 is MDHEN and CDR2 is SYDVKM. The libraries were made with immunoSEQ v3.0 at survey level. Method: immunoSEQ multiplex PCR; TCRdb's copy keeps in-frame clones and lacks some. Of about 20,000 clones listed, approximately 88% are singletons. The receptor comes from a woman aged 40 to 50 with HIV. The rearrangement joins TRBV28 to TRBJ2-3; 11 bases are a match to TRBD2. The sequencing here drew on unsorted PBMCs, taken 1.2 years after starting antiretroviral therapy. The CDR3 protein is CASSILAGGYTDTQYF. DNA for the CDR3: TGTGCCAGCAGTATTCTAGCGGGAGGATACACAGATACGCAGTATTTT.